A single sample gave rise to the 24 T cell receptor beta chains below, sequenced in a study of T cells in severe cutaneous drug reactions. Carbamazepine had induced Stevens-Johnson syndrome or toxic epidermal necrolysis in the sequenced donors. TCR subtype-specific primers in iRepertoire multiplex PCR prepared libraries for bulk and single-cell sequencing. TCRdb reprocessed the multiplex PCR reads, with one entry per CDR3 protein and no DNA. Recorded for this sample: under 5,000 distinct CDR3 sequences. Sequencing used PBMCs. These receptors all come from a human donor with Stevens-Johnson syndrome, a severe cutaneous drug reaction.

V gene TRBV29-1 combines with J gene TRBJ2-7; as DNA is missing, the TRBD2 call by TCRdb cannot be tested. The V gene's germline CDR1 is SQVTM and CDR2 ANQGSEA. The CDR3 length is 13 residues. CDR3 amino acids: CSAGGDSRYEQYF.

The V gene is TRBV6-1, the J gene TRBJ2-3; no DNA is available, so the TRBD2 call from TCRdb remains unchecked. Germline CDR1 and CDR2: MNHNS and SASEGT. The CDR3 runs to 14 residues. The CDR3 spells CASKLAGATDTQYF.

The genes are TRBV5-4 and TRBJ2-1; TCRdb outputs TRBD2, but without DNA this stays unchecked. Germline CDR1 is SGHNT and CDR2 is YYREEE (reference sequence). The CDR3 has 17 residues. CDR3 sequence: CASSSGASATFYNEQFF. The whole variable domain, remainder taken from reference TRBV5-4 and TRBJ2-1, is ETGVTQSPTHLIKTRGQQVTLRCSSQSGHNTVSWYQQALGQGPQFIFQYYREEENGRGNFPPRFSGLQFPNYSSELNVNALELDDSALYLCASSSGASATFYNEQFFGPGTRLTVL.

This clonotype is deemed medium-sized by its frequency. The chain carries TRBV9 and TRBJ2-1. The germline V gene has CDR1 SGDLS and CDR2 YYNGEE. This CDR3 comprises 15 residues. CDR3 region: CASSGRDSAYNEQFF.

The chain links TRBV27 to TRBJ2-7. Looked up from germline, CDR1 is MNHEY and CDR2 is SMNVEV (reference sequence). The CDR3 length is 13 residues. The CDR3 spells CASSLVTSHEQYF.

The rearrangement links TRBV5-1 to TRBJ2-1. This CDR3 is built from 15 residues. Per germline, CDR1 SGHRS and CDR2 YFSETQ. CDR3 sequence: CASSLSGNSYNEQFF.

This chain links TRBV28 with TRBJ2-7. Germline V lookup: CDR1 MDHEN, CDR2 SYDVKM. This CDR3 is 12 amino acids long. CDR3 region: CASSSTTYEQYF.

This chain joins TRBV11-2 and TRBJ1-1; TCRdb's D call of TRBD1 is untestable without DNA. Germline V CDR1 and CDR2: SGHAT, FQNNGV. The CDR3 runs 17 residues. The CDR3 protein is CASTTGGRTAMNTEASF.

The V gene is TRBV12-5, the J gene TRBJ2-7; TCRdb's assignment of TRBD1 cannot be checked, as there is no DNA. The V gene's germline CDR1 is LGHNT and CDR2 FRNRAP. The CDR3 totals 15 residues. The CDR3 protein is CASGLVSTTGDEQYF.

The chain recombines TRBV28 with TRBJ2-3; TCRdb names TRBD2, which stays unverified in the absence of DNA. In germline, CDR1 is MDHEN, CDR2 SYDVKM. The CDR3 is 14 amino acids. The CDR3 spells CAGSGRAVTDTQYF.

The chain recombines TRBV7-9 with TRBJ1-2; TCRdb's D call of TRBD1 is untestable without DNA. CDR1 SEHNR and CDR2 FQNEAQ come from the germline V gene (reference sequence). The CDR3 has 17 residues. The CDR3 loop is CASSSRGGRIANYGYTF.

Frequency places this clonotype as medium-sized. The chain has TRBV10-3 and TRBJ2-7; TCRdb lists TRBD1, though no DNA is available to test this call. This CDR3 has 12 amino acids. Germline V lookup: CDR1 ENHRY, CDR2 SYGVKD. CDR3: CAISETGQEQYF.

The CDR3 protein is CASSTSMGQNTGELFF. This chain uses TRBV27 with TRBJ2-2; absent DNA, TCRdb's TRBD1 call cannot be checked. The CDR3 spans 16 residues. The V gene's germline CDR1 is MNHEY and CDR2 SMNVEV (reference sequence).

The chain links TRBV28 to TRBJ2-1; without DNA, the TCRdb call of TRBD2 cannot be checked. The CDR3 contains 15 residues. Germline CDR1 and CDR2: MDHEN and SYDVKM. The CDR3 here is CASRGRLAKINEQFF.

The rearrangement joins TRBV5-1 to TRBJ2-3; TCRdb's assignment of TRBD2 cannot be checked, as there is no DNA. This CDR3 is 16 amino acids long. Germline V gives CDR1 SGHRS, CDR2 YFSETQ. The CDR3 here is CASSLGGGTSTDTQYF.

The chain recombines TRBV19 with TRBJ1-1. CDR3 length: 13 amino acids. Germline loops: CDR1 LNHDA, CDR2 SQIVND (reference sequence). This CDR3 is CASSLDPNTEAFF.

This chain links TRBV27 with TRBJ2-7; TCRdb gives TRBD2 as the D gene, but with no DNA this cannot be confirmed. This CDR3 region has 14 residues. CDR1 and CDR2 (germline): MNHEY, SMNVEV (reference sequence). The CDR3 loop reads CASSRRGLGYEQYF.

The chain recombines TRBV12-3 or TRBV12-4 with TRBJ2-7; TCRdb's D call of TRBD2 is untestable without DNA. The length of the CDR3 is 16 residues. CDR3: CASSLSSSGALYEQYF.

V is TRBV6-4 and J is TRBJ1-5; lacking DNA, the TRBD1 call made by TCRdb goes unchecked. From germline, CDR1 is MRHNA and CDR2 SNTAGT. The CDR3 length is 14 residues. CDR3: CASSDSPENQPQHF.

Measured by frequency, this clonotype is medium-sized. CDR3: CASSPDGGGTDTQYF. The chain links TRBV7-2 to TRBJ2-3; TCRdb lists TRBD2, though no DNA is available to test this call. The CDR3 length is 15 residues. The germline V gene encodes CDR1 SGHTA and CDR2 FQGNSA.

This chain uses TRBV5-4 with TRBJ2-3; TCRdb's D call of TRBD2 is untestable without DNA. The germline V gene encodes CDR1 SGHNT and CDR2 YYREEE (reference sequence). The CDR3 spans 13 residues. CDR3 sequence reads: CASSSDPPDTQYF.

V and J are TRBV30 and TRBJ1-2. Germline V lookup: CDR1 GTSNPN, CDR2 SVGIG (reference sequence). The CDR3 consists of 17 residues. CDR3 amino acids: CAWSVGVRYRRHYGYTF.

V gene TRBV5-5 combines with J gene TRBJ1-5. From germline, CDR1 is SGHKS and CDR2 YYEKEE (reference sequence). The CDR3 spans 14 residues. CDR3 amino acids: CASSLAADNQPQHF.

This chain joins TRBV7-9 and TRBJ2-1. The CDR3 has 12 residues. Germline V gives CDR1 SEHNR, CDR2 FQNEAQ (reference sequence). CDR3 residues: CASTADYNEQFF.